The clone carrying this TCR beta chain was seen more than once but under ten times. What it recognizes is unknown. Each donor (without exception) was a healthy Caucasian. These data come from a study of identical twins. It was template switching that added a universal primer site, and there were unique molecular identifiers on the cDNA. Each CDR3 protein gets one entry after TCRdb re-called the 5' RACE reads with MiXCR. The table records 1.5 million or so distinct CDR3 sequences, more than 30% of them present only once. General study points: Cord blood beta clonotypes that were abundant carried fewer insertions, and memory repertoires showed no such trend. Out-of-frame alpha sequences common to twins exhibited a surplus of low generation probability.

V was trimmed by 2 bases and J by 4 bases, leaving 17 bases between them. From germline, CDR1 is SGHDN and CDR2 FVKESK. CDR3 length equals 16 residues. This TCR derives from a newborn girl in good health. What was sequenced was cord blood. The V and J genes are TRBV14 and TRBJ2-5; a possible D gene is TRBD1 (5 bases). CDR3 loop: CASSQYPQGKGETQYF. CDR3 in DNA: TGTGCCAGCAGCCAATATCCCCAGGGAAAAGGAGAGACCCAGTACTTC. Filled out from reference TRBV14 and TRBJ2-5, the complete variable domain reads EAGVTQFPSHSVIEKGQTVTLRCDPISGHDNLYWYRRVMGKEIKFLLHFVKESKQDESGMPNNRFLAERTGGTYSTLKVQPAELEDSGVYFCASSQYPQGKGETQYFGPGTRLLVL.